The clone carrying this T cell receptor beta chain was picked up one time. This specimen belongs to a study of shared T cell receptors in the human thymus. Assay: immunoSEQ multiplex PCR; the TCRdb copy retains only in-frame clones and omits some. The table lists hundreds of thousands of clones, roughly 90% of them singletons. Deletions cut 6 bases from V and 3 bases from J, with 15 bases between. CDR1 MNHEY and CDR2 SVGAGI come from the germline V gene. The CDR3 is made up of 14 amino acids. These same data were also listed under a study on human thymus T cells. From that paper: Thymic samples were excised during corrective heart operations. Thymic repertoires overlap heavily among unrelated individuals, related research has reported.

This TCR came from a boy less than two years old with a congenital heart defect. Sequencing used thymocytes. The chain has TRBV6-5 and TRBJ2-7; TRBD1 is a possible D gene (6 bases). CDR3 in amino acids: CASRGAGFSYEQYF. DNA of the CDR3: TGTGCCAGCAGGGGGGCAGGGTTTAGCTACGAGCAGTACTTC.